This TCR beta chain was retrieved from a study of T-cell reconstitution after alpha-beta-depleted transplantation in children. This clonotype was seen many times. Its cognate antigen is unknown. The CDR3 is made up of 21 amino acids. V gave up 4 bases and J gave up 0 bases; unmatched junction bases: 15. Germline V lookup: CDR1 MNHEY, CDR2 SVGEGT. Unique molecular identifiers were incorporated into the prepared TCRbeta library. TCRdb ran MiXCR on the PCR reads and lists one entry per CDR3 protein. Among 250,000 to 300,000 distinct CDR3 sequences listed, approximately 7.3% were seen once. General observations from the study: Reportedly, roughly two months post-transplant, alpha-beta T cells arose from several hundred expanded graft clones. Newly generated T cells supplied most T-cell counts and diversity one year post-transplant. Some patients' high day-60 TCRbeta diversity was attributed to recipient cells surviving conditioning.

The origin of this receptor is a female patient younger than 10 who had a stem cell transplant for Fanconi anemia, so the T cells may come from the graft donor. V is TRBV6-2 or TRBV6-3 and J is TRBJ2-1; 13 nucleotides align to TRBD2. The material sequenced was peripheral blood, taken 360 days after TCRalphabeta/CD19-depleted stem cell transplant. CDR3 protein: CASSSLSPLAGGTISYNEQFF. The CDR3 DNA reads TGTGCCAGCAGTTCCCTGAGCCCACTAGCGGGGGGGACTATCTCCTACAATGAGCAGTTCTTC.